This TCR beta chain was profiled in a study of cytomegalovirus exposure and HLA in healthy donors (dated by TCRdb to 2016 to 2017). In the study overall: The roughly 650 repertoires of the first cohort and the 120 validation repertoires were produced on the same platform, according to a later analysis. Along with the approximately 700-subject first cohort, a separate validation cohort of around 110 different subjects was used. The study combined high-throughput TCR immunosequencing, statistical association of individual TCRs with disease status, and machine learning to predict cytomegalovirus infection status. The study was designed to test whether signatures of past pathogen exposure could be identified by cataloging public T cell receptors. The research as a whole found: A later analysis had no HLA typing for the validation cohort, so co-occurrence there was scored across all 110 or so repertoires. In the study, some 180 TCR beta chains were listed as associated with cytomegalovirus. The authors suggested that the approach could potentially be extended to other disease states and immunological phenotypes. The classifier was reported to diagnose cytomegalovirus status with high specificity and sensitivity in both the original and validation cohorts. Of the cluster scores, 85% to 95% were above 0 in a later analysis, which found that TCRs clustered in the first cohort also tended to co-occur in the approximately 120 validation repertoires. In vitro tests confirmed that a few of the cytomegalovirus-associated TCR beta chains recognize cytomegalovirus antigens. Most TCR sequences were seen in very few donors, while some public TCRs were found in many individuals.

Comments on this clone: Its recognized antigen is unknown. Per-base qualities were not stored, and no clone one base away is much larger.

Donors formed part of the validation cohort, which comprised 95 to 150 subjects and was distinct from the first cohort of some 700 subjects. Library generation was performed with the immunoSEQ multiplex PCR assay. Per the authors' processing: A statistical classification framework was built for diagnosing cytomegalovirus status from the catalog of TCR beta chain sequences. The table was pulled from immuneACCESS by TCRdb, which kept in-frame rearrangements only. Such tables lose some clones; where checked, under half of the loss comes from unresolved V genes, and the rest has no known cause. That table furnishes V, J and clone size, whereas the DNA furnished D and trimming. Recorded for this sample are over 150,000 clones; 70% to 85% of them occurred a single time. The ten largest clonotypes hold around an eighth of the sample. Trimming costs V 3 bases and J 8 bases, and their ends lie 20 bases apart. The CDR3 holds 16 amino acids from the cysteine to the phenylalanine. Of all the DNA, just the CDR3 is kept, 48 bases in frame from base 1. Per the germline V gene, MGHDK is the CDR1 and SYGVNS is the CDR2.

The chain employs TRBV25-1 and TRBJ2-1; TRBD2 is possibly the D segment (5 matching bases). Sequencing was performed on PBMCs. The TCR sequence derives from a woman aged 30 to 39 in good health and CMV-seropositive. The DNA reads TGTGCCAGCAGTGATCCCGACCGAGAGGGTCCGGATGAGCAGTTCTTC. It is translated as CASSDPDREGPDEQFF.